Here is one TCR beta chain with its context. In the study's own analysis: The authors estimated nucleated cell counts from reference gene primer amplification. Sequenced by immunoSEQ multiplex PCR; TCRdb stores in-frame clones only, minus some. V and J calls and clone size follow that table, whereas D and trimming were derived from the DNA. Altogether 52,000 or so clones are present, approximately 82% being singletons, with the ten largest covering 14%. Germline trimming cut 0 bases from V and 1 base from J; bases unmatched to any gene: 3. Germline values: CDR1 SGDLS, CDR2 YYNGEE. The CDR3 extends over 15 amino acids. This sample stems from a study of blood T cell repertoires in COVID-19. Study-level background: Acute and convalescent COVID-19 specimens originated in the United States, Italy and Spain. Sample material is recorded as cDNA or gDNA derived from T cells, B-cell-depleted T cells, or PBMCs.

This sequence joins TRBV9 and TRBJ2-5; 7 nucleotides align to TRBD1. This TCR derives from a human donor in a cohort sampled during active COVID-19. Sequencing was done on a sample of peripheral blood. CDR3 sequence (DNA): TGTGCCAGCAGCGTAGAGGACAGGTTCCAAGAGACCCAGTACTTC. Translating gives CASSVEDRFQETQYF.